A selection of T cell receptor beta chains follows, all from one sample in a study of T cells in Graves' hyperthyroidism and ophthalmopathy. MiXCR, applied by TCRdb to the multiplex PCR reads, yields one record per CDR3 protein. The data show around 620,000 distinct CDR3 sequences, with roughly 15% seen just once and around 4% held by the top ten. The sample was blood. These receptors all stem from a woman aged 30 to 39 with Graves' hyperthyroidism. Each CDR3 is given with its conserved first and last residue. A D gene is named only where the DNA matches it firmly. Clone size is shown for a subset of rows, as once, few, many or a class of expanded clone.

D	size	V	J	CDR3	DNA
-	-	TRBV6-1	TRBJ1-4	CASSESYGSAGEKLFF	TGTGCCAGCAGTGAGTCATACGGCTCGGCCGGTGAAAAACTGTTTTTT
TRBD1	few	TRBV7-9	TRBJ2-7	CASSPAGTGGSEQYF	TGTGCCAGCAGCCCCGCCGGGACAGGGGGATCCGAGCAGTACTTC
-	-	TRBV14	TRBJ2-1	CASSQNPGRFAEQFF	TGTGCCAGCAGCCAGAATCCCGGTCGGTTCGCTGAGCAGTTCTTC
-	-	TRBV20-1	TRBJ1-2	CSAPMTVHSTYGYTF	TGCAGTGCACCGATGACAGTACACTCCACCTATGGCTACACCTTC
TRBD2	many	TRBV9	TRBJ2-7	CASSVGPSGNYEQYF	TGTGCCAGCAGCGTAGGCCCTAGCGGGAACTACGAGCAGTACTTC
TRBD2	-	TRBV19	TRBJ2-7	CASSIALAGYAHEQYF	TGTGCCAGTAGTATTGCCCTAGCGGGGTACGCCCACGAGCAGTACTTC
-	-	TRBV14	TRBJ2-5	CASSQRWETQYF	TGTGCCAGCAGCCAGCGTTGGGAGACCCAGTACTTC
-	many	TRBV20-1	TRBJ1-6	CSATKGAGAGSPLHF	TGCAGTGCGACTAAAGGGGCAGGGGCGGGTTCACCCCTCCACTTT
-	many	TRBV11-2	TRBJ1-1	CASTEYNREAFF	TGTGCCAGCACCGAGTATAACAGAGAAGCTTTCTTT
TRBD2	many	TRBV6-6	TRBJ2-7	CASSYSLAGGPYEQYF	TGTGCCAGCAGTTACTCGCTAGCGGGAGGGCCCTACGAGCAGTACTTC
TRBD2	many	TRBV7-7	TRBJ2-1	CASSSSGMGNEQFF	TGTGCTAGCAGCTCTAGCGGGATGGGAAATGAGCAGTTCTTC
-	-	TRBV25-1	TRBJ1-2	CASSERGENGYTF	TGTGCCAGCAGTGAAAGAGGGGAAAATGGCTACACCTTC
-	many	TRBV5-1	TRBJ2-3	CASTEFQGGADTQYF	TGCGCCAGCACCGAATTCCAGGGTGGGGCAGATACGCAGTATTTT
-	few	TRBV6-2/TRBV6-3	TRBJ1-3	CASRSLRGNRRSGNTIYF	TGTGCCAGCCGGAGCCTCCGGGGGAACCGCCGCTCTGGAAACACCATATATTTT
TRBD2	many	TRBV6-1	TRBJ2-2	CASSVKREATGELFF	TGTGCCAGCAGTGTTAAGCGGGAGGCCACCGGGGAGCTGTTTTTT
TRBD1	many	TRBV5-1	TRBJ2-7	CASSLEPGQNYEQYF	TGCGCCAGCAGCTTGGAACCGGGACAGAACTACGAGCAGTACTTC